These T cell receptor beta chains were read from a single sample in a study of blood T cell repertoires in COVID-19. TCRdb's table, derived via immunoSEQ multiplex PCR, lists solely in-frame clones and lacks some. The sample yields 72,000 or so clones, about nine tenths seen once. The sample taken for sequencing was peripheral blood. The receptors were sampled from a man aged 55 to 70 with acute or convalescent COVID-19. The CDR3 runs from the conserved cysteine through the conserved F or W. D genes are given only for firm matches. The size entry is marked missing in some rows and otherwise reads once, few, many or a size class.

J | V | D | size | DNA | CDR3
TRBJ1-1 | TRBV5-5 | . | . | TGTGCCAGCAGCTTGATAGGGGGTGAAGCTTTCTTT | CASSLIGGEAFF
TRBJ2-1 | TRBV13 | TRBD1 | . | TGTGCCAGCAGCTTAGAGGGACAGGGGTTCGGTGAGCAGTTCTTC | CASSLEGQGFGEQFF
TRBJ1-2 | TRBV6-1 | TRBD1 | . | TGTGCCAGCAGTGAATCTTTAGGGGGCGTGGGGTATGGCTACACCTTC | CASSESLGGVGYGYTF
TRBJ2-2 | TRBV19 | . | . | TGTGCCAGTAGTATCTCAGAAAAGGGGGAGCTGTTTTTT | CASSISEKGELFF
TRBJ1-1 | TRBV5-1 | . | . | TGCGCCAGCAGCTTTGGGGCGAACACTGAAGCTTTCTTT | CASSFGANTEAFF
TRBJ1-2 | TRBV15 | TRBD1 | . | TGTGCCACCAGCAGTAGGAGTGACAGGGGCCGCTATGGCTACACCTTC | CATSSRSDRGRYGYTF
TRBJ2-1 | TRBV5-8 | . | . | TGTGCCAGCGCCAGGGAAGGGTTCCAATATGAGCAGTTCTTC | CASAREGFQYEQFF
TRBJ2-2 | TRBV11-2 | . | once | TGTGCCAGCAGCCCGGTTGCCGGGGAGCTGTTTTTT | CASSPVAGELFF
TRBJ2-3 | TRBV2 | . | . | TGTGCCAGCAGAACCCCGTTGGAGTTATCTAGCACAGATACGCAGTATTTT | CASRTPLELSSTDTQYF
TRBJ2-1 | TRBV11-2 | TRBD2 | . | TGTGCCAGCAGCTTACGCTATCCTAGCGGGGGCAGAAGGAATGAGCAGTTCTTC | CASSLRYPSGGRRNEQFF
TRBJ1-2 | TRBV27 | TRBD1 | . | TGTGCCAGCCGGGGCCATACCGGGACAGGACCTTTCTATGGCTACACCTTC | CASRGHTGTGPFYGYTF
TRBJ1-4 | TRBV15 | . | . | TGTGCCACCAGCGCGCGAAAAGGAGGGCTGTTTTTT | CATSARKGGLFF
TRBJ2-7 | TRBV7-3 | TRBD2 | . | TGTGCCAGCAGCCTAGCAGCGGGGGGAGAGCAGTACTTC | CASSLAAGGEQYF
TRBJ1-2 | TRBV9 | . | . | TGTGCCAGCAGCCCCGGGGGGGGATTGGCCTATGGCTACACCTTC | CASSPGGGLAYGYTF
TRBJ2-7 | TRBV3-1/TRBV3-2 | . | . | TGTGCCAGCCGGACAGAGGGGCGGATCGAGCAGTACTTC | CASRTEGRIEQYF
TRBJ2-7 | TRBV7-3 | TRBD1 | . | TGTGCCAGCAGCCTAAGGCCGGTGGGACAGGTATCCTACGAGCAGTACTTC | CASSLRPVGQVSYEQYF
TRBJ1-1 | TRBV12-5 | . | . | TGTGCTAGTGGTTTGGACAGGGTGGGGACTGAAGCTTTCTTT | CASGLDRVGTEAFF
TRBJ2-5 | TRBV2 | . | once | TGTGCCAGCAAATTTAACAGCCAAGAGACCCAGTACTTC | CASKFNSQETQYF
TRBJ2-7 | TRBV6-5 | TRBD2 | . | TGTGCCAGCAGTCCGGCAGGCGGACTAGGGGAGCAGTACTTC | CASSPAGGLGEQYF
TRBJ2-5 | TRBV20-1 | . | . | TGCAGTGCTAGTGGGGCCTTGGAGACCCAGTACTTC | CSASGALETQYF
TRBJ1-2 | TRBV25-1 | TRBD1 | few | TGTGCCAGCAGTGAATTAACAGGGGGAGGTTATGGCTACACCTTC | CASSELTGGGYGYTF
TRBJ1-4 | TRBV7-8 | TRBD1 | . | TGTGCCAGCAGCTTTGCCGGGACAGGGGGAGAAAAACTGTTTTTT | CASSFAGTGGEKLFF
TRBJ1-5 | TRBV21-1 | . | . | TGTGCCAGCAGCAAGGTATTACACTCCCGGGACAGGGGTCCAGCGCAGAGCAATCAGCCCCAGCATTTT | CASSKVLHSRDRGPAQSNQPQHF
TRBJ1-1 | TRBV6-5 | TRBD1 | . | TGTGCCAGCAGCTGGACAGGGGGCAAGAACACTGAAGCTTTCTTT | CASSWTGGKNTEAFF
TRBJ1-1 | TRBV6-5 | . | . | TGTGCCAGCACCCCGGACAGTCGGAACACTGAAGCTTTCTTT | CASTPDSRNTEAFF
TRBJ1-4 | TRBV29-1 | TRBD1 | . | TGCAGCGTTTTGCAGGGGGGCGAAAAACTGTTTTTT | CSVLQGGEKLFF
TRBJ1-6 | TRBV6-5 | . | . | TGTGCCAGCAGATCACAGGGAGAGAATTCACCCCTCCACTTT | CASRSQGENSPLHF
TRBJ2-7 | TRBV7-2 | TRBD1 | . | TGTGCCAGCAGTCCCTCCGGGACAGGGGCCTACGAGCAGTACTTC | CASSPSGTGAYEQYF
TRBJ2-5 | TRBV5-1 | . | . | TGCGCCAGCAGCTCGGCGGGGGCAACACAGGAGACCCAGTACTTC | CASSSAGATQETQYF
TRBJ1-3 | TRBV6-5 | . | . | TGTGCCAGCACCCGGGTGACTCCCTCTGGAAACACCATATATTTT | CASTRVTPSGNTIYF
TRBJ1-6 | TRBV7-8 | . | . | TGTGCCAGCAGCTTACGGGGACTCTATAATTCACCCCTCCACTTT | CASSLRGLYNSPLHF
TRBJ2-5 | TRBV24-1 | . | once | TGTGCCACCAGTGACGCGACAGGGAGGAAAGAGACCCAGTACTTC | CATSDATGRKETQYF
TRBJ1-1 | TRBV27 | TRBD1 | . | TGTGCCAGCAGTTTGACCAGGGGGCCTCTGAACACTGAAGCTTTCTTT | CASSLTRGPLNTEAFF
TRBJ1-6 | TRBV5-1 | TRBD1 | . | TGCGCCAGCAGCAAGGACAGGGGGGCTTCACCCCTCCACTTT | CASSKDRGASPLHF
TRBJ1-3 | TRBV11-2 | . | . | TGTGCCAGCAGCTTATTTGGGCGGGGAAGGCCGAGCTCTGGAAACACCATATATTTT | CASSLFGRGRPSSGNTIYF
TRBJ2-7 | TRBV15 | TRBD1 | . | TGTGCCACCAGCAGCAGCCCCTCCGGGACAGTAGCCTACGAGCAGTACTTC | CATSSSPSGTVAYEQYF
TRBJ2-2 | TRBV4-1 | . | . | TGCGCCAGCAGCCAAGCCCGTCTGGAGGGGGCAGCCGGGGAGCTGTTTTTT | CASSQARLEGAAGELFF
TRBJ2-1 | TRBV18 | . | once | TGTGCCAGCTCACCATTCACCGGGACTCTGTCCTACAATGAGCAGTTCTTC | CASSPFTGTLSYNEQFF
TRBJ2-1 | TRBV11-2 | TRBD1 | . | TGTGCCAGCAGCTTAGCATCCGGGACAGCATATTTACAGTTCTTC | CASSLASGTAYLQFF
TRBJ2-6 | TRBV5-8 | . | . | TGTGCCAGCAGCTTATTTAATACTAACTCTGGGGCCAACGTCCTGACTTTC | CASSLFNTNSGANVLTF
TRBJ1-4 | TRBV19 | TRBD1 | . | TGTGCCAGTAGCGAACCAGGGGGAAGGAATGAAAAACTGTTTTTT | CASSEPGGRNEKLFF